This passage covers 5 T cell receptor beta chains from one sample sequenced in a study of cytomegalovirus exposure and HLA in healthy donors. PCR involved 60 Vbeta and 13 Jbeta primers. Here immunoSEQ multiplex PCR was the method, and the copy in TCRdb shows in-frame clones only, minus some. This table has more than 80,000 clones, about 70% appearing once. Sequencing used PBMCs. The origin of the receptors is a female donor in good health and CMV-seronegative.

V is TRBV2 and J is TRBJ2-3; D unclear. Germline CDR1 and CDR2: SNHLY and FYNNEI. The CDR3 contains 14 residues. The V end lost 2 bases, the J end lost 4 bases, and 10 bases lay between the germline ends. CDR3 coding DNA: TGTGCCAGCAGTGAATGGCGGATTTCAGATACGCAGTATTTT. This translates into CASSEWRISDTQYF.

The CDR3 region is CASRLSGGRGNQPQHF. CDR3 DNA sequence: TGTGCCAGCAGACTTTCAGGGGGCCGGGGCAATCAGCCCCAGCATTTT. V and J are TRBV28 and TRBJ1-5; 8 nucleotides line up with TRBD1. V dropped 6 bases and J dropped 2; count of bases not matched to a gene: 9. This CDR3 has 16 amino acids. Germline CDR1 is MDHEN and CDR2 is SYDVKM.

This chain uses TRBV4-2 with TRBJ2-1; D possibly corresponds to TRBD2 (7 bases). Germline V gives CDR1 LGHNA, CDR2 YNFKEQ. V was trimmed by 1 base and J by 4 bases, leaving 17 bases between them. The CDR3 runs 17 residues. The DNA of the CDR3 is TGTGCCAGCAGCCAAGGGGAGGGGGGGGATTCTTACAATGAGCAGTTCTTC. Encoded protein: CASSQGEGGDSYNEQFF.

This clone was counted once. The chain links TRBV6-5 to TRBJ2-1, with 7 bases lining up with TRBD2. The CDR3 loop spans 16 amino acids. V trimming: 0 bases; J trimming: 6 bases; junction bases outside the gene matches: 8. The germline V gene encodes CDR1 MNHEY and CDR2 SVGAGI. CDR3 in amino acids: CASSYSAGEFPNEQFF. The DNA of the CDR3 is TGTGCCAGCAGTTACTCGGCGGGAGAGTTTCCCAATGAGCAGTTCTTC.

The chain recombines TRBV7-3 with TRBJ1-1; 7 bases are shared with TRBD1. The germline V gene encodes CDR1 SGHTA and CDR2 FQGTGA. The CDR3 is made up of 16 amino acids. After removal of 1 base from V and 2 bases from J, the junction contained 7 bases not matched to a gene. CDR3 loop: CASSLSPGQINTEAFF. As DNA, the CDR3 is TGTGCCAGCAGCTTAAGCCCGGGACAGATCAACACTGAAGCTTTCTTT.